The clone carrying this TCR beta chain was found once. This specimen comes from a study of blood T cell repertoires in COVID-19. Whole-study context: Material from acute and convalescent COVID-19 was sourced from the United States, Italy and Spain. Sample material is recorded as cDNA or gDNA derived from T cells, B-cell-depleted T cells, or PBMCs.

In the authors' workflow: By means of reference gene primer amplification, nucleated cell counts were estimated. TCRdb keeps only in-frame clones here, not all; method: immunoSEQ multiplex PCR. The DNA was the basis for D and trimming; V, J and clone size are from that table. The profile covers roughly 240,000 clones, with 85% appearing a single time and about 9.1% taken by the ten largest. Participants were aged about 18 to 100 years from about two dozen US areas. The sequenced material came from PBMCs or T cells enriched from blood (not recorded which). The receptor comes from a woman in her 50s with acute COVID-19.

CDR3 sequence reads: CASSLARETQYF. CDR3 sequence (DNA): TGTGCCAGCAGCTTAGCGCGGGAGACCCAGTACTTC. The chain recombines TRBV7-6 with TRBJ2-5; D is unclear. This CDR3 contains 12 residues. Trimming shortened V by 0 bases and J by 5 bases, and 4 bases separated the two germline ends. Germline assignment: CDR1 SGHVS and CDR2 FNYEAQ.